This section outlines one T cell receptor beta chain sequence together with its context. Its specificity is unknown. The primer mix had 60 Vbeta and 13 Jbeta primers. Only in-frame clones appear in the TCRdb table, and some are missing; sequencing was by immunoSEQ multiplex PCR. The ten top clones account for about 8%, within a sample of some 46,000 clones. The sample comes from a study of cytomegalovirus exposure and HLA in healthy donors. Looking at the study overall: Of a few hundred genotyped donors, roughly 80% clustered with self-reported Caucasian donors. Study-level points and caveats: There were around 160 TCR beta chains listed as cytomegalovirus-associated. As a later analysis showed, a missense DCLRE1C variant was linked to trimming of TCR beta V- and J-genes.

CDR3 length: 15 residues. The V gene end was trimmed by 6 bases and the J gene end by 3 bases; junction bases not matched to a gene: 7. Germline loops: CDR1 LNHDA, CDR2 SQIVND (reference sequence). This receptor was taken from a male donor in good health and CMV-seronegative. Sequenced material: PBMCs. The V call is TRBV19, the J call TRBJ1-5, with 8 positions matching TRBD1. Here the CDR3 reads CASSPSDRVNQPQHF. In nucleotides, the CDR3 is TGTGCCAGTAGCCCCTCGGACAGGGTCAATCAGCCCCAGCATTTT.